This T cell receptor beta chain was found in a study of blood T cell repertoires in COVID-19. For the study at large: Acute-phase and convalescent COVID-19 samples originated in the United States, Italy and Spain. The cDNA or gDNA used as material had been derived from T cells, B-cell-depleted T cells, or PBMCs.

CDR1 is SGHTA, CDR2 FQGNSA, per germline. The V segment lost 6 bases and the J segment 4 bases; nucleotides outside the gene matches: 11. This CDR3 is built from 16 residues. In the study's own analysis: Nucleated cell number was recorded as an estimate derived from reference gene primer amplification. Sequencing was performed with immunoSEQ multiplex PCR; in TCRdb, only in-frame clones are kept and a portion is missing. V and J calls and clone size are as listed in that table; D and trimming were resolved from the DNA. This table holds 60,000 to 70,000 clones, 85% to 90% found once. The specimen sequenced was peripheral blood. The chain carries TRBV7-2 and TRBJ2-2; 7 bases agree with TRBD1. The source is a man over 45 with active COVID-19. The CDR3 reads CASRQGSFVGTGELFF. For the CDR3, the DNA is TGTGCCAGCAGACAGGGGAGTTTTGTCGGCACCGGGGAGCTGTTTTTT.